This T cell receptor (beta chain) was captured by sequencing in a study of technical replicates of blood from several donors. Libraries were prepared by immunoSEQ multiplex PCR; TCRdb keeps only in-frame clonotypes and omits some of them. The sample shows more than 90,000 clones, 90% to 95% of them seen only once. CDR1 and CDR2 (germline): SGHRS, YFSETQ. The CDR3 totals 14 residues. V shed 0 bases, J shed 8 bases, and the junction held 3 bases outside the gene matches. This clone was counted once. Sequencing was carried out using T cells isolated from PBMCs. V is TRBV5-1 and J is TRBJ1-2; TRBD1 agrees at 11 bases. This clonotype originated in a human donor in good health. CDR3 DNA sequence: TGCGCCAGCAGCTTGGAAGGGACAGGGGGAGGCTACACCTTC. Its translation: CASSLEGTGGGYTF.